These 10 T cell receptor beta chains originate from one sample sequenced in a study of shared clonotypes between healthy human individuals. The data were produced by immunoSEQ multiplex PCR, yet TCRdb's version contains in-frame clones alone and is incomplete. The sample lists some 660,000 clones; around three quarters were seen once. Source material: memory CD4+ T cells sorted from blood. Subset indicated: CD45RA-negative fraction. Receptors originate from a woman in her thirties in good health.

The CDR3 sequence: CASSLLAEYNEQFF. CDR3 coding DNA: TGTGCCAGCAGCCTACTAGCGGAATACAATGAGCAGTTCTTC. This chain links TRBV11-2 with TRBJ2-1; 8 bases map to TRBD2. CDR1 SGHAT and CDR2 FQNNGV come from the germline V gene. The CDR3 runs to 14 residues. Trimming took 5 bases from V and 4 from J; bases not matched to a gene: 4.

CDR3 nucleotide sequence: TGTGCCAGCTCACCCCAAAAACCAACAGGTAATAGCAATCAGCCCCAGCATTTT. It is translated as CASSPQKPTGNSNQPQHF. V gene TRBV18 combines with J gene TRBJ1-5; a possible D gene is TRBD1 (5 bases). Germline V CDR1 and CDR2: KGHSH, LQKENI. Trimming took off 3 bases at V and 0 bases at J, with 18 bases between the two ends. The CDR3 is 18 residues long.

J is TRBJ1-4 and V is TRBV28; D gene ambiguous. V was pared by 6 bases and J by 1 base, with 12 bases between. Germline assignment: CDR1 MDHEN and CDR2 SYDVKM. The CDR3 has 15 amino acids. The CDR3 loop is CASSKSGLTNEKLFF. The CDR3 bases are TGTGCCAGCAGCAAAAGCGGGTTAACTAATGAAAAACTGTTTTTT.

The J gene is TRBJ1-2, the V gene TRBV12-2; TRBD1 is the table's D call, not checked against the DNA. TRBV12-2 is listed as a pseudogene. The CDR3 is 17 residues long. The CDR3, as DNA: TGTGCAAGTCGCTTATGTCATCGACAGGGCTTTAACTATGGCTACACCTTC. Protein product: CASRLCHRQGFNYGYTF.

This chain joins TRBV7-2 and TRBJ2-5, with 10 bases matching TRBD1. Unmatched junction bases numbered 5, after V lost 5 bases and J lost 5 bases. The germline CDR1 and CDR2 sequences are SGHTA and FQGNSA. CDR3 length equals 14 residues. For the CDR3, the DNA is TGTGCCAGCAGCCCTGACAGGGGGCTCGAGACCCAGTACTTC. Translated: CASSPDRGLETQYF.

Worth noting for this clone: This probably arose from a read error, given a far larger clone one base away. Other DNA sequences in this specimen translate into the identical CDR3. The chain links TRBV10-2 to TRBJ1-1; unclear D gene. The CDR3 has 11 residues. Between the trimmed V and J ends, which lost 8 bases and 1 base, there was a span of 5 bases. CDR1 is WSHSY and CDR2 is SAAADI in the germline V gene. As DNA, the CDR3 is TGCGCCAGCGGTAAGAACACTGAAGCTTTCTTT. Protein sequence: CASGKNTEAFF.

This clone was seen only a few times. The sample holds other DNA sequences that translate to the same CDR3. This sequence joins TRBV7-6 and TRBJ1-1; no reliable D call. This CDR3 has 13 residues. V dropped 4 bases and J dropped 3 bases, with 9 bases sitting between them. Germline CDR1 reads SGHVS; CDR2 reads FNYEAQ. The CDR3 region is CASSSQRDTEAFF. CDR3 coding DNA: TGTGCCAGCAGCTCGCAGAGGGACACTGAAGCTTTCTTT.

The chain uses TRBV6-1 and TRBJ1-1; 9 bases line up with TRBD1. In germline, CDR1 is MNHNS, CDR2 SASEGT. The CDR3 covers 16 residues. Trimming cost V 0 bases and J 6 bases; bases outside gene matches: 8. CDR3 in amino acids: CASSEALGQGWPEAFF. Here the CDR3 DNA reads TGTGCCAGCAGTGAAGCGCTCGGACAGGGGTGGCCTGAAGCTTTCTTT.

This chain joins TRBV6-5 and TRBJ2-1; 8 positions agree with TRBD2. This CDR3 comprises 15 residues. The junction had 5 bases not matched to a gene; V was cut back by 6 bases and J by 1 base. Germline CDR1 MNHEY, CDR2 SVGAGI. CDR3 region: CASSPPGGSYNEQFF. The CDR3 nucleotides read TGTGCCAGCAGCCCACCGGGGGGGTCCTACAATGAGCAGTTCTTC.

The chain recombines TRBV7-6 with TRBJ2-3, with TRBD2 identical over 8 bases. The CDR3 has 15 residues. J was trimmed by 1 base and V by 6 bases; bases with no gene match: 6. Germline CDR1 reads SGHVS; CDR2 reads FNYEAQ. The CDR3 DNA reads as TGTGCCAGCAGTTTGTCGACTAGCGGCACAGATACGCAGTATTTT. Its translation is CASSLSTSGTDTQYF.